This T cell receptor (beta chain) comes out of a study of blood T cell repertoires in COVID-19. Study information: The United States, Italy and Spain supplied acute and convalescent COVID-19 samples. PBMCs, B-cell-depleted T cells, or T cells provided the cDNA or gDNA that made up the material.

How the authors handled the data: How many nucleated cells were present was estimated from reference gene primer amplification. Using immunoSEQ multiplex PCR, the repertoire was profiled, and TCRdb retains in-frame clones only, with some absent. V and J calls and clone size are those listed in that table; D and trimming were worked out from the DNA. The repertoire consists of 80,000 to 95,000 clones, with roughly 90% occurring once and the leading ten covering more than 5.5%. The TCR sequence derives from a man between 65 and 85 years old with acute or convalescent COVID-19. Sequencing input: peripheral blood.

DNA for the CDR3: TGTGCCAGCAGTGAGGGACAGGGTTGGAATCAGCCCCAGCATTTT. Its translation is CASSEGQGWNQPQHF. This sequence joins TRBV28 and TRBJ1-5; 9 bases fit TRBD1. The CDR3 has 15 residues. The V gene's germline CDR1 is MDHEN and CDR2 SYDVKM. V lost 5 bases, J lost 4 bases, and 6 bases stayed unmatched.